Shown below are 25 T cell receptor beta chains from a single sample sequenced in a study of cytomegalovirus exposure and HLA in healthy donors (dated by TCRdb to the late 2010s). The library was obtained by the immunoSEQ multiplex PCR assay. The multiplex PCR relied on a mix of 60 forward primers for TCR Vbeta segments and 13 reverse primers for TCR Jbeta segments. Here the immuneACCESS table is served through TCRdb, limited to in-frame sequences with V and J called. Missing clones are a known gap in these copies; in checked studies unresolved V genes cover under half, and the rest lacks a known reason. Within this sample are some 150,000 clones, with about four fifths of them counted one time only. The ten largest clones represent roughly 4.9% of the sample. Material for sequencing was PBMCs. These receptors were obtained from a woman under 30 in good health and CMV-seropositive.

This sequence joins TRBV5-1 and TRBJ1-2, with a possible D match to TRBD1 (6 bases). The ends were cut back, 0 bases at V and 0 bases at J, with 12 bases in the middle. Germline V gives CDR1 SGHRS, CDR2 YFSETQ. The CDR3 is 16 residues long. The CDR3 sequence is CASSLDRTAPNYGYTF. The CDR3 coding sequence is TGCGCCAGCAGCTTGGACAGGACAGCCCCTAACTATGGCTACACCTTC. The full variable domain, rest sourced from reference TRBV5-1 and TRBJ1-2, is KAGVTQTPRYLIKTRGQQVTLSCSPISGHRSVSWYQQTPGQGLQFLFEYFSETQRNKGNFPGRFSGRQFSNSRSEMNVSTLELGDSALYLCASSLDRTAPNYGYTFGSGTRLTVV.

The chain uses TRBV6-6 and TRBJ1-1; D is ambiguous. This CDR3 has 15 residues. Trimming stripped 0 bases from V and 0 bases from J, with 8 bases between. CDR1 is MNHNY and CDR2 is SVGAGI in the germline V gene (reference sequence). The CDR3 is CASSYSFQLNTEAFF. CDR3 sequence (DNA): TGTGCCAGCAGTTACTCTTTCCAGTTGAACACTGAAGCTTTCTTT.

This clone was detected a few times. The chain couples TRBV5-6 to TRBJ2-2; 7 bases fit TRBD1. After removal of 1 base from V and 2 bases from J, the junction contained 5 bases not matched to a gene. The CDR3 runs to 16 residues. In germline, CDR1 is SGHDT, CDR2 YYEEEE. For the CDR3, the DNA is TGTGCCAGCAGCTTGATCCGACAGGGCAACACCGGGGAGCTGTTTTTT. As protein: CASSLIRQGNTGELFF.

The V call is TRBV6-5, the J call TRBJ1-1, with unresolved D. This CDR3 region has 13 residues. Trimming stripped 6 bases from V and 0 bases from J, with 8 bases between. Per the germline V gene, CDR1 is MNHEY and CDR2 is SVGAGI. The CDR3 spells CASRNNVNTEAFF. The CDR3 DNA follows: TGTGCCAGCAGGAACAACGTGAACACTGAAGCTTTCTTT.

The chain uses TRBV5-1 and TRBJ1-2; D is perhaps TRBD1 (6 bases). Germline lookup yields CDR1 SGHRS and CDR2 YFSETQ. With 0 bases removed from V and 7 bases from J, the gap between germline ends came to 22 bases. This CDR3 has 17 residues. CDR3 in DNA: TGCGCCAGCAGCTTGGCCGTACAGGGATTGGTGCGATCTGGCTACACCTTC. Protein sequence: CASSLAVQGLVRSGYTF.

This clone was recorded only once. An end of the junction does not agree with germline; a read error may underlie this. The chain couples TRBV7-7 to TRBJ2-3; a weak D match, TRBD2 (7 bases). Germline V lookup: CDR1 SSHAT, CDR2 FNYEAQ (reference sequence). The CDR3 has 15 amino acids. The CDR3 sequence: CASSLGAGATDTQYF. DNA for the CDR3: TGTGCTAGCAGCTTGGGGGCGGGGGCCACAGATACGCAGTATTTT.

The chain combines TRBV29-1 with TRBJ2-7; 9 bases line up with TRBD1. This CDR3 has 15 residues. Germline V gene data show CDR1 as SQVTM and CDR2 as ANQGSEA. V was clipped by 0 bases and J by 4 bases; unmatched bases: 7. The DNA for the CDR3 is TGCAGCGTTGAAGATTTGGGACAGGGAAGGTACGAGCAGTACTTC. This encodes CSVEDLGQGRYEQYF.

The chain is built from TRBV7-3 and TRBJ2-2; D perhaps matches TRBD1 (5 bases). CDR1 and CDR2 (germline): SGHTA, FQGTGA. Trimming stripped 3 bases from V and 4 bases from J, with 15 bases between. The CDR3 sequence is 16 residues long. CDR3 nucleotides: TGTGCCAGCAGCTTTTCTACCGGACAAGGCACCGGGGAGCTGTTTTTT. Encoded protein: CASSFSTGQGTGELFF.

This clone turned up a few times. The J gene is TRBJ2-1, the V gene TRBV5-1; D unclear. V was cut by 1 base and J by 0 bases, with 8 bases left in between. The CDR3 is 15 amino acids. The germline CDR1 and CDR2 sequences are SGHRS and YFSETQ. CDR3 nucleotides: TGCGCCAGCAGCTTGAGCCCGAGCTCCTACAATGAGCAGTTCTTC. Translation: CASSLSPSSYNEQFF.

This chain connects TRBV5-6 to TRBJ2-1; perhaps TRBD2 as D (6 bases). The CDR3 extends over 15 amino acids. The V gene lost 4 bases and the J gene lost 12 bases, with 23 bases spanning the gap. Germline-derived CDR1 and CDR2 are SGHDT and YYEEEE. CDR3 loop: CASSPDWDSLGTQFF. The CDR3 DNA is TGTGCCAGCAGCCCAGATTGGGACTCCCTAGGGACGCAGTTCTTC.

J is TRBJ1-1 and V is TRBV14; D gene uncertain. The germline V gene encodes CDR1 SGHDN and CDR2 FVKESK. V dropped 2 bases and J dropped 1 base, with 5 bases sitting between them. The CDR3 consists of 13 residues. The CDR3 region has the DNA TGTGCCAGCAGCCAACACAGGAACACTGAAGCTTTCTTT. This encodes CASSQHRNTEAFF.

This sequence joins TRBV7-7 and TRBJ2-7; 9 positions match TRBD1. Germline-derived CDR1 and CDR2 are SSHAT and FNYEAQ (reference sequence). The CDR3 consists of 14 residues. The trim removed 5 bases at V and 2 bases at J, leaving 4 bases unmatched. CDR3 protein: CASSPGTGTYEQYF. The CDR3 bases are TGTGCCAGCAGCCCCGGGACAGGGACCTACGAGCAGTACTTC.

The chain combines TRBV6-1 with TRBJ1-3; D may be TRBD1 (5 bases). V shed 7 bases and J shed 0 bases, with 13 bases lying between them. Germline V gene sequence: CDR1 MNHNS, CDR2 SASEGT. CDR3 size: 15 residues. The CDR3 here is CASTRQTDSGNTIYF. The CDR3 DNA reads TGTGCCAGCACCCGACAGACCGACTCTGGAAACACCATATATTTT.

V gene TRBV18 combines with J gene TRBJ2-1; D gene uncertain. The V end lost 6 bases, the J end lost 5 bases, and 11 bases lay between the germline ends. The CDR3 consists of 13 residues. Looked up from germline, CDR1 is KGHSH and CDR2 is LQKENI. CDR3 in amino acids: CASSQLLDNEQFF. CDR3 bases: TGTGCCAGCTCCCAACTCTTGGACAATGAGCAGTTCTTC.

The rearrangement joins TRBV25-1 to TRBJ2-7, with 13 bases aligning to TRBD2. Germline V lookup: CDR1 MGHDK, CDR2 SYGVNS. Trimming took 8 bases from V and 0 from J; bases not matched to a gene: 10. This CDR3 is 17 amino acids long. The CDR3: CASDPGLAGYSSYEQYF. CDR3 DNA sequence: TGTGCCAGCGACCCGGGACTAGCGGGGTATAGCTCCTACGAGCAGTACTTC.

The chain is built from TRBV6-5 and TRBJ1-2; 8 nucleotides match TRBD1. The germline gives CDR1 MNHEY, CDR2 SVGAGI. J lost 4 bases, V lost 11 bases, and 9 bases had no gene match. This CDR3 has 13 residues. CDR3 DNA sequence: TGTGCCGCGTGGGACAGGAGGTTCTATGGCTACACCTTC. It encodes CAAWDRRFYGYTF.

V gene TRBV2 combines with J gene TRBJ1-5, with unresolved D. V was cut by 1 base and J by 2 bases, with 9 bases left in between. The germline V gene has CDR1 SNHLY and CDR2 FYNNEI. This CDR3 spans 15 amino acids. In DNA form, the CDR3 reads TGTGCCAGCAGTGAAGGAGGGTACCGCAATCAGCCCCAGCATTTT. Protein sequence: CASSEGGYRNQPQHF.

This chain uses TRBV9 with TRBJ2-5; 13 bases align to TRBD2. V dropped 0 bases and J dropped 0; count of bases not matched to a gene: 5. Germline CDR1 SGDLS, CDR2 YYNGEE. CDR3 length equals 18 residues. The DNA for the CDR3 is TGTGCCAGCAGCGTAGGACTAGCGGGGGGAGTGTACCAAGAGACCCAGTACTTC. This translates into CASSVGLAGGVYQETQYF.

V and J are TRBV6-5 and TRBJ1-2; a possible D gene is TRBD1 (6 bases). The CDR3 covers 14 residues. The V and J ends lost 0 bases and 4 bases respectively, with 9 bases between them. Germline CDR1 is MNHEY and CDR2 is SVGAGI. The CDR3 coding sequence is TGTGCCAGCAGTTACTCAACAGGGACCTATGGCTACACCTTC. This encodes CASSYSTGTYGYTF.

This clone appeared a few times. The V call is TRBV5-6, the J call TRBJ2-1, with D unresolved. Germline lookup yields CDR1 SGHDT and CDR2 YYEEEE. There are 16 residues in the CDR3. Between the trimmed V and J ends, which lost 2 bases and 4 bases, there was a span of 16 bases. This CDR3 reads CASSFIQTITYNEQFF. For the CDR3, the DNA is TGTGCCAGCAGCTTTATACAAACTATCACATACAATGAGCAGTTCTTC.

The chain recombines TRBV7-9 with TRBJ2-2; 9 bases agree with TRBD1. The CDR3 extends over 15 amino acids. Trimming cost V 4 bases and J 5 bases; bases outside gene matches: 5. In germline, CDR1 is SEHNR, CDR2 FQNEAQ (reference sequence). The CDR3 DNA reads as TGTGCCAGCAGCTCGGACAGGGGAAGGACCGGGGAGCTGTTTTTT. Translated, it gives CASSSDRGRTGELFF.

This clone occurred a few times. The V and J genes are TRBV15 and TRBJ2-3; D may be TRBD2 (6 bases). CDR3 size: 15 residues. V shed 8 bases and J shed 2 bases, with 17 bases lying between them. Germline values: CDR1 LNHNV, CDR2 YYDKDF (reference sequence). The DNA for the CDR3 is TGTGCCACCGGGACGGGGCGGGGTTTCACAGATACGCAGTATTTT. Amino acid sequence: CATGTGRGFTDTQYF.

The sample holds one count of this clone. One end of the junction does not line up with germline, which may come from a read error. The V and J genes are TRBV7-9 and TRBJ2-3; tentative D call: TRBD2 (5 bases). From germline, CDR1 is SEHNR and CDR2 FQNEAQ (reference sequence). This CDR3 has 15 residues. The CDR3 loop reads CSSSPEGFHTDTQYF. DNA for the CDR3: TGTTCCAGCAGTCCCGAGGGCTTCCACACAGATACGCAGTATTTT.

This clone appeared a single time. J is TRBJ2-2 and V is TRBV5-4; 7 bases are shared with TRBD2. This CDR3 has 15 residues. J gave up 4 bases and V 5 bases, and 8 bases lay outside the gene matches. Germline V lookup: CDR1 SGHNT, CDR2 YYREEE (reference sequence). The CDR3: CASRWEGGGTGELFF. The CDR3 bases are TGTGCCAGCAGATGGGAGGGAGGCGGCACCGGGGAGCTGTTTTTT.

The chain has TRBV19 and TRBJ2-2; 8 bases are shared with TRBD1. The CDR3 covers 14 residues. Germline V gene lookup returns CDR1 LNHDA and CDR2 SQIVND (reference sequence). J gave up 1 base and V 7 bases, and 2 bases lay outside the gene matches. This CDR3 reads CASMGQENTGELFF. The CDR3 DNA follows: TGTGCCAGTATGGGACAGGAGAACACCGGGGAGCTGTTTTTT.